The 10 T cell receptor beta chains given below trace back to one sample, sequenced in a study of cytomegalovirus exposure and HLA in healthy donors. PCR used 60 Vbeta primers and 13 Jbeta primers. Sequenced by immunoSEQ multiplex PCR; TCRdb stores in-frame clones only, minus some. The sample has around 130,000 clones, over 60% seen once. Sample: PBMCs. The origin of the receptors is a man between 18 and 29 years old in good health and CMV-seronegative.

CDR3 sequence reads: CASSSSHTGELFF. The CDR3 DNA follows: TGTGCCAGCAGTTCGAGCCACACCGGGGAGCTGTTTTTT. The chain combines TRBV7-9 with TRBJ2-2; D gene uncertain. This CDR3 has 13 residues. Germline loops: CDR1 SEHNR, CDR2 FQNEAQ (reference sequence). The V gene lost 6 bases and the J gene lost 3 bases, with 8 bases spanning the gap.

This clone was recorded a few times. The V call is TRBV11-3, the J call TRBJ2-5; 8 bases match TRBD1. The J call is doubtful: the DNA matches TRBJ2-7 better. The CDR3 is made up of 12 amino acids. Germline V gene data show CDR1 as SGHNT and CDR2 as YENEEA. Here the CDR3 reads CASRDQGAEQYF. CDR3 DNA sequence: TGTGCCAGCAGAGACCAGGGGGCCGAGCAGTACTTC.

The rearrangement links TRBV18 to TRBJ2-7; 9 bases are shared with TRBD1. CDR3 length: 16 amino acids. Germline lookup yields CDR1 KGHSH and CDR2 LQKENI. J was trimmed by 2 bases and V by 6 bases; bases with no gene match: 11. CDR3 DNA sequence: TGTGCCAGCTCCCGTCCGGGACAGGGAGTTGCCTACGAGCAGTACTTC. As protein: CASSRPGQGVAYEQYF.

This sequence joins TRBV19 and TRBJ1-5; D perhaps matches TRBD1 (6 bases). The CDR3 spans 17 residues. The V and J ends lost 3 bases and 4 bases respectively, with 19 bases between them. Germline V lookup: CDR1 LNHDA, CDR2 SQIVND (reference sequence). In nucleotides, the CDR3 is TGTGCCAGTAGTATTAGTACTTACAGGGTGCGGAATCAGCCCCAGCATTTT. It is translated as CASSISTYRVRNQPQHF.

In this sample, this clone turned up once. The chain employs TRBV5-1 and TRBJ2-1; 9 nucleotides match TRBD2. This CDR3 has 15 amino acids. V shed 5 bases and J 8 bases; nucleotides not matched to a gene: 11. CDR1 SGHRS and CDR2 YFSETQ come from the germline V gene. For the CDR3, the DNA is TGCGCCAGCAGAACACAGGGACTAGCATCCCATGAGCAGTTCTTC. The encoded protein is CASRTQGLASHEQFF.

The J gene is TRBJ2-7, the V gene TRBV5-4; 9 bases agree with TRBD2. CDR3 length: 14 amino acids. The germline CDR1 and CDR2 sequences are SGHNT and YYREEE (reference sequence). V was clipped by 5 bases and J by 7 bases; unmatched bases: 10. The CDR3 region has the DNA TGTGCCAGCAGTAAGGGCGGGAGGGCCAGGGAGCAGTACGTC. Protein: CASSKGGRAREQYV.

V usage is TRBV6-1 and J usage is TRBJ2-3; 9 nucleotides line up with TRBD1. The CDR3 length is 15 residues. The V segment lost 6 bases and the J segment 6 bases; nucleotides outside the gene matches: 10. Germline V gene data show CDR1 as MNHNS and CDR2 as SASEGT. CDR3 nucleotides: TGTGCCAGCAGACTGGATTCGGGGACAGGGGATACGCAGTATTTT. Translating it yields CASRLDSGTGDTQYF.

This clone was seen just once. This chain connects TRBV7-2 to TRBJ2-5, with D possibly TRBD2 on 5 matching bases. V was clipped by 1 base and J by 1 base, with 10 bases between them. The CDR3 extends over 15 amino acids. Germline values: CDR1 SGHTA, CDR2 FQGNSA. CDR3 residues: CASSLGGSVQETQYF. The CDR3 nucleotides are TGTGCCAGCAGCTTAGGAGGGAGCGTCCAAGAGACCCAGTACTTC.

The CDR3 here is CAWSVRGRPQHF. The CDR3 nucleotides read TGTGCCTGGAGTGTACGAGGGAGGCCCCAGCATTTT. This sequence joins TRBV30 and TRBJ1-5; D unclear. In germline, CDR1 is GTSNPN, CDR2 SVGIG (reference sequence). The CDR3 has 12 residues. The V gene lost 0 bases and the J gene lost 9 bases, with 9 bases spanning the gap.

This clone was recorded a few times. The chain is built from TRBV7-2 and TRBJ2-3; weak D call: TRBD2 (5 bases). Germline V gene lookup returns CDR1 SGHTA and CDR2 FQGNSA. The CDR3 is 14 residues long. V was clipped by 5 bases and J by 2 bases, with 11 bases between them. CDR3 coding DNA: TGTGCCAGCAGCCCAGGACTCACCACAGATACGCAGTATTTT. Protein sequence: CASSPGLTTDTQYF.